The TCR beta chain described here comes from a study of kidney transplant recipient with SARS-CoV-2 infection. This clonotype came up many times. TCRdb reprocessed the reads with MiXCR, giving one entry per CDR3 protein. The sample has approximately 240,000 distinct CDR3 sequences; more than 25% are singletons. CDR3 length: 15 amino acids. The V and J ends lost 6 bases and 4 bases, in that order; junction bases with no gene match: 11. The germline gives CDR1 SEHNR, CDR2 FQNEAQ (reference sequence). This sequence was found in a male patient aged 25-45 years who had COVID-19 and was a kidney transplant recipient. Some T cells may have originated in the graft donor. The chain is built from TRBV7-9 and TRBJ1-2; TRBD1 matches at 7 bases. This material consisted of a blood sample, taken at baseline and on day 111 from a kidney transplant recipient. The CDR3 loop is CASRPPGGVPYGYTF. The CDR3 DNA reads as TGTGCCAGCAGACCCCCAGGGGGGGTTCCCTATGGCTACACCTTC.